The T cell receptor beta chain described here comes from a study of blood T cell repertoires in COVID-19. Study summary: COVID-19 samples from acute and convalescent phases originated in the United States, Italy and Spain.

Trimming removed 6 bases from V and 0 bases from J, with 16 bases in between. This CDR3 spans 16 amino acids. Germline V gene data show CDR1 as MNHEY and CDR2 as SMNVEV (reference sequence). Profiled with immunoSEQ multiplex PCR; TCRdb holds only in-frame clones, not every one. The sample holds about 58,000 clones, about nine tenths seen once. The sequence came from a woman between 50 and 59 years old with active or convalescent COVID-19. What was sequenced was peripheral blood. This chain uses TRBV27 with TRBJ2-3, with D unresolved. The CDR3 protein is CASSRIDKLSTDTQYF. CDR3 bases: TGTGCCAGCAGCCGAATTGACAAACTCAGCACAGATACGCAGTATTTT.